This paragraph reports one T cell receptor (beta chain). The data were taken from a study of cytomegalovirus exposure and HLA in healthy donors. Whole-study context: Some 85 million unique TCRs, all from HLA-typed donors, were included in an early release of the data.

The PCR had 60 Vbeta and 13 Jbeta primers. Data came from immunoSEQ multiplex PCR; TCRdb stores just in-frame clones and leaves some out. The data hold 140,000 or so clones, with 88% observed a single time. There are 21 residues in the CDR3. Per the germline V gene, CDR1 is MNHEY and CDR2 is SMNVEV (reference sequence). With 7 bases removed from V and 6 bases from J, the gap between germline ends came to 40 bases. Sequenced input: PBMCs. The sequence came from a woman in her forties in good health and CMV-seronegative. The genes are TRBV27 and TRBJ2-7; perhaps TRBD1 as D (6 bases). The CDR3 protein is CASNRRAAAGVAWGRASEQYF. The CDR3 coding sequence is TGTGCCAGCAACCGAAGGGCCGCCGCAGGGGTCGCCTGGGGCAGGGCCTCCGAGCAGTACTTC.